This T cell receptor (beta chain) was sequenced in a study of CD8+CD57+ T cells in acquired aplastic anemia (dated by TCRdb to 2017 to 2018). Describing the broader study: DNA extracted from sorted CD4+ and CD8+ cells had a mean of about 3.3 ug, with a range of 0.2 to 27.4 ug. CD8+CD57+ expansion was defined as a frequency above the mean frequency observed in healthy subjects. Here is what the overall study found, with its caveats: Patients and healthy controls showed no significant difference in CD8+ Simpson's diversity (P=0.060). Roughly 31 CD8+ CDR3 sequences were shared between patients and controls but appeared highly expressed in patients and within their immunodominant clones.

Patients chosen for sequencing had shown expansion of CD8+CD57+ cells by flow cytometry. Every patient had a diagnosis of severe acquired aplastic anemia based on International Study of Aplastic Anemia and Agranulocytosis and Camitta criteria. At the time blood was sampled, none of the patients had received any therapy. In this study, sorted CD4+ and CD8+ T cells from the blood of healthy subjects and of severe aplastic anemia patients had their TCR repertoires deep-sequenced. Patients were enrolled in the USA under clinicaltrials.gov protocols 00001620, 01623167, 00001397, 00071045, 00081523 and 00961064. Ficoll-Paque density gradient centrifugation was used to isolate peripheral blood mononuclear cells. CD4+ and CD8+ T cells were sorted by FACS or magnetic beads before DNA extraction. The germline ends are 10 bases apart after V is trimmed by 0 bases and J by 1 base. In the germline V gene, CDR1 corresponds to SGHRS and CDR2 to YFSETQ. The cysteine opens and the phenylalanine closes a CDR3 of 15 amino acids. Only CDR3 DNA is held: 45 bases, read in frame from base 1.

In this sample, this clonotype turned up a few times. No antigen is known for it. One base away there is no much larger clone; base qualities are not given. Profiling of TCR beta VDJ combinations and CDR3 sequences used genomic DNA as the template. TCR repertoire sequencing was run on an Illumina HiSeq 2000. The source study handled its data this way. TRBV/TRBJ rearrangement plots, CDR3 size and DJ length profiles, and Simpson's diversity index were used to evaluate the repertoires. The most abundant DNA sequence in the deep sequencing data was defined as the immunodominant clone. CDR3 amino acid sequences were screened for sharing across subjects and compared with published repertoires and the VDJdb database. Using fastp trimming at Q25 and MiXCR clonotype assembly, TCRdb reanalyzed the public sequencing data and kept in-frame beta chains. Rows are combined by CDR3 protein, so each entry shows the most common genes and DNA. The V and J calls come from TCRdb's annotation, not from the publication. This sample gives about half a million distinct CDR3 sequences in total; around 30% of them show up just once. 0.82% of the sample lies in the top ten.

The chain employs TRBV5-1 and TRBJ1-1; TRBD1 is a weak D gene call, 6 bases matching. This TCR came from a human donor with aplastic anemia. The sample was sorted CD4+, CD8+, or CD8+CD57+ T cells (not recorded which) from PBMCs. The DNA reads TGCGCCAGCAGCTTGGAGGGCAGGGGGAACACTGAAGCTTTCTTT. This is translated as CASSLEGRGNTEAFF.